The 31 T cell receptor beta chains in this list originate from one sample, sequenced in a study of T cells in women clearing cervical HPV infection. Only in-frame clones appear in the TCRdb table, and some are missing; sequencing was by immunoSEQ multiplex PCR. This repertoire includes around 39,000 clones. Sample: blood buffy coat. Source of these receptors: a woman aged 18 to 69 with a cervical HPV16 infection that either progressed to CIN3+ or cleared (not recorded which).

In regard to this clone: The read gets to within 3 residues of the CDR3 end, and the germline J gene fills in the rest. J is TRBJ2-1 and V is TRBV20-1; D gene ambiguous. Germline assignment: CDR1 DFQATT and CDR2 SNEGSKA (reference sequence). V lost 0 bases and J lost 0, with 6 bases in between. CDR3 length equals 14 residues. CDR3 DNA, as far as it was read: TGCAGTGCTAGAGAACCAGGCTCCTACAATGAG. It yields the protein CSAREPGSYNE. The full CDR3 sequence reads CSAREPGSYNEQFF.

The chain's CDR3 is CASSSRQVEETQYF. Incomplete CDR3 DNA: TGTGCCAGTAGTAGTAGACAGGTTGAAGAGACC. The gene calls are TRBV19 and TRBJ2-5; D perhaps matches TRBD1 (6 bases). The read terminates 3 residues ahead of where the CDR3 ends, so the germline J gene completes it. The V end lost 4 bases, the J end lost 3 bases, and 12 bases lay between the germline ends. The CDR3 totals 14 residues. Per germline, CDR1 LNHDA and CDR2 SQIVND (reference sequence).

Regarding this clone: Read sequence stops 3 residues before the CDR3 end, and the germline J gene provides the missing end. The rearrangement joins TRBV30 to TRBJ2-1, with D maybe TRBD1 (6 bases). Trimming took off 0 bases at V and 8 bases at J, with 11 bases between the two ends. The CDR3 has 13 residues. Germline V gene lookup returns CDR1 GTSNPN and CDR2 SVGIG (reference sequence). CDR3 in amino acids: CAWSVMGADEQFF. The DNA read from the CDR3 is TGTGCCTGGAGTGTAATGGGGGCAGATGAG.

As regards this clone: The read terminates 3 residues before the CDR3 end, so the remaining end is supplied by the germline J gene. V is TRBV19 and J is TRBJ2-4; TRBD1 aligns across 9 bases. This CDR3 contains 13 residues. The germline CDR1 and CDR2 sequences are LNHDA and SQIVND (reference sequence). CDR3 DNA (partial): TGTGCCAGTAGTCCGAACAGGGGGCTTGGT. Translation: CASSPNRGLG. The full CDR3 protein is CASSPNRGLGQYF.

Notes on this clone: The read ends 3 residues early relative to the CDR3; the germline J gene fills the gap. V and J are TRBV18 and TRBJ1-2, with a weak D call TRBD1 (5 bases). The CDR3 runs 13 residues. CDR1 is KGHSH and CDR2 is LQKENI in the germline V gene. CDR3 bases read: TGTGCCAGCTCACTGGTGGACACAGATACC. This gives the protein CASSLVDTDT. The CDR3 in full is CASSLVDTDTYTF.

Concerning this clone: The CDR3 end falls 3 residues outside the read, so it is completed with the germline J gene. This chain connects TRBV7-6 to TRBJ1-5; possible D gene TRBD1, 5 bases. The CDR3 covers 17 residues. Germline loops: CDR1 SGHVS, CDR2 FNYEAQ. The V end was cut by 4 bases, the J end by 5 bases, with 21 bases between. CDR3 DNA (partial): TGTGCCAGCAGCTCCGGAGCGGGGGGAGAGTGGGATCAGCCC. As protein: CASSSGAGGEWDQP. The whole CDR3 protein reads CASSSGAGGEWDQPQHF.

A remark on this clone: Sequencing ends 3 residues short of the CDR3 end; the germline J gene provides the rest. This rearrangement joins TRBV12-5 to TRBJ2-3; tentatively, D is TRBD1 (7 bases). Trimming shortened V by 6 bases and J by 3 bases, and 13 bases separated the two germline ends. The CDR3 is made up of 14 amino acids. In germline, CDR1 is LGHNT, CDR2 FRNRAP. The sequenced part of the CDR3 DNA is TGTGCTAGTGGGTGGAGGGGGCTAACAGATACG. It specifies CASGWRGLTDT. The entire CDR3 is CASGWRGLTDTQYF.

On this clone: The read gets to within 3 residues of the CDR3 end, and the germline J gene fills in the rest. V usage is TRBV7-9 and J usage is TRBJ2-1, with 9 bases lining up with TRBD1. From germline, CDR1 is SEHNR and CDR2 FQNEAQ (reference sequence). V was pared by 3 bases and J by 6 bases, with 3 bases of the junction left unmatched. The CDR3 is 14 amino acids. The sequenced CDR3 bases are TGTGCCAGCAGCTTGGGGACAGGGACCAATGAG. Its translation: CASSLGTGTNE. The whole CDR3 reads CASSLGTGTNEQFF. The whole variable domain, filled in from reference TRBV7-9 and TRBJ2-1, reads DTGVSQNPRHKITKRGQNVTFRCDPISEHNRLYWYRQTLGQGPEFLTYFQNEAQLEKSRLLSDRFSAERPKGSFSTLEIQRTEQGDSAMYLCASSLGTGTNEQFFGPGTRLTVL.

About this clone: The CDR3 goes on 3 residues after the read ends, and that part is filled in from the germline J gene. The chain carries TRBV20-1 and TRBJ2-7; tentatively, D is TRBD1 (7 bases). This CDR3 comprises 18 residues. Germline V lookup: CDR1 DFQATT, CDR2 SNEGSKA (reference sequence). V was clipped by 5 bases and J by 1 base, with 27 bases between them. CDR3 protein: CSAETQEVGGAGSYEQYF. The covered CDR3 bases are TGCAGTGCTGAAACTCAAGAAGTAGGGGGCGCGGGGTCCTACGAG.

Notes on this clone: The read ends 3 residues before the CDR3 terminus; that terminus is restored from the germline J gene. The V and J genes are TRBV20-1 and TRBJ2-2, with TRBD1 identical over 12 bases. Germline CDR1 is DFQATT and CDR2 is SNEGSKA (reference sequence). This CDR3 is built from 13 residues. The CDR3 reads CSARGQGASPLFF. The sequenced part of the CDR3 DNA is TGCAGTGCTAGGGGACAGGGGGCTTCACCG.

On this clone: The read stops 3 residues short of the end of the CDR3; the missing end is completed from the germline J gene. The chain employs TRBV19 and TRBJ2-2; D might be TRBD2 (6 bases). Per germline, CDR1 LNHDA and CDR2 SQIVND (reference sequence). The CDR3 is made up of 17 amino acids. This chain's CDR3 is CASSIDPSGLGANVLFF. CDR3 DNA, as far as it was read: TGTGCCAGTAGTATAGATCCCTCGGGACTCGGGGCCAACGTG.

As concerns this clone: The CDR3 end lies 3 residues beyond the end of the read and is filled in from the germline J gene. The V call is TRBV18, the J call TRBJ1-4; the match to TRBD1 covers 7 bases. CDR1 is KGHSH and CDR2 is LQKENI in the germline V gene. The CDR3 spans 17 residues. CDR3 region: CASSPSRQGSGANVLFF. Incomplete CDR3 DNA: TGTGCCAGCTCTCCTAGTAGACAGGGCTCTGGTGCCAACGTA.

A remark on this clone: The read gets to within 3 residues of the CDR3 end, and the germline J gene fills in the rest. The chain has TRBV6-2 or TRBV6-3 and TRBJ1-5; D is possibly TRBD1 (6 bases). V was shortened by 4 bases and J by 9 bases, with 13 bases between the two germline ends. The CDR3 covers 13 residues. Germline V CDR1 and CDR2: MNHEY, SVGEGT. CDR3 DNA, as far as it was read: TGTGCCAGCAGTTTGGACAGTACGATGCCC. Protein sequence: CASSLDSTMP. The entire CDR3 protein is CASSLDSTMPQHF.

To note about this clone: The CDR3 end falls 3 residues outside the read, so it is completed with the germline J gene. The same CDR3 also results from other DNA sequences found in this sample. The chain recombines TRBV29-1 with TRBJ2-7; D gene ambiguous. V was pared by 1 base and J by 4 bases, with 8 bases between. This CDR3 is 12 amino acids long. Germline values: CDR1 SQVTM, CDR2 ANQGSEA. The part of the CDR3 DNA that was read is TGCAGCGTTGAAGTTAATTTATACGAG. Translation: CSVEVNLYE. The complete CDR3 sequence is CSVEVNLYEQYF.

Note on this clone: Sequencing ends 3 residues short of the CDR3 end; the germline J gene provides the rest. The chain couples TRBV20-1 to TRBJ2-3; D possibly corresponds to TRBD2 (7 bases). CDR1 is DFQATT, CDR2 SNEGSKA, per germline (reference sequence). The length of the CDR3 is 13 residues. The chain's CDR3 is CSALDQGGETQYF. The CDR3 DNA, read in part, is TGCAGTGCCCTCGACCAAGGGGGGGAGACG.

About this clone itself: The read terminates 3 residues ahead of where the CDR3 ends, so the germline J gene completes it. This chain joins TRBV5-4 and TRBJ1-4; TRBD1 is a possible D gene (5 bases). The CDR3 is made up of 13 amino acids. The germline V gene has CDR1 SGHNT and CDR2 YYREEE (reference sequence). Partial CDR3 DNA: TGTGCCAGCAGCTTGAACAGGAATTCACCA. It is translated as CASSLNRNSP. The whole CDR3 is CASSLNRNSPLFF.

As for this clone: The CDR3 end falls 3 residues outside the read, so it is completed with the germline J gene. The genes are TRBV4-1 and TRBJ2-7; TRBD1 matches 8 bases. CDR3 length: 16 residues. Per germline, CDR1 MGHRA and CDR2 YSYEKL. V lost 1 base and J lost 5; bases outside the gene matches: 10. Partial CDR3 DNA: TGCGCCAGCAGCCAAGGGACCGGGACAGGTAGGAACGAG. It encodes CASSQGTGTGRNE. The full CDR3 sequence reads CASSQGTGTGRNEQYF.

Regarding this clone: The read terminates 3 residues before the CDR3 end, so the remaining end is supplied by the germline J gene. The V call is TRBV20-1, the J call TRBJ2-4; a possible D gene is TRBD1 (5 bases). This CDR3 comprises 14 residues. Germline V gives CDR1 DFQATT, CDR2 SNEGSKA (reference sequence). The ends were cut back, 3 bases at V and 6 bases at J, with 15 bases in the middle. The sequenced CDR3 bases are TGCAGTGCTAGTGCGAGACCTAGGGGAAACATT. Its protein product is CSASARPRGNI. Given in full, the CDR3 is CSASARPRGNIQYF.

Concerning this clone: Coverage ceases 3 residues before the CDR3 finishes, and the germline J gene fills in the end. The chain links TRBV7-9 to TRBJ2-2, with a weak D call TRBD2 (5 bases). CDR3 length: 15 amino acids. Germline values: CDR1 SEHNR, CDR2 FQNEAQ (reference sequence). Incomplete CDR3 DNA: TGTGCCAGCAGCGCAGCGGTGGGGTCGACGGAAAAG. Translating gives CASSAAVGSTEK. The full-length CDR3 reads as CASSAAVGSTEKLFF.

Turning to this clone: Read coverage stops 3 residues before the CDR3 terminus; the germline J gene supplies the remainder. V usage is TRBV2 and J usage is TRBJ2-5; D is possibly TRBD1 (5 bases). The CDR3 is made up of 14 amino acids. The germline V gene has CDR1 SNHLY and CDR2 FYNNEI. Between the trimmed V and J ends, which lost 8 bases and 0 bases, there was a span of 13 bases. CDR3 DNA (partial): TGTGCCAGCGTGGGGCGACAGTACCAAGAGACC. Translating it yields CASVGRQYQET. The full-length CDR3 reads as CASVGRQYQETQYF.

Concerning this clone itself: Read data end 3 residues before the CDR3 end; the end is taken from the germline J gene. This chain connects TRBV2 to TRBJ2-7, with D uncertain. Germline lookup yields CDR1 SNHLY and CDR2 FYNNEI. This CDR3 has 15 amino acids. V lost 2 bases and J lost 0, with 11 bases in between. CDR3 amino acids: CASSERAPSSYEQYF. CDR3 bases read: TGTGCCAGCAGTGAAAGGGCACCAAGCTCCTACGAG.

Turning to this clone: The CDR3 end lies 3 residues beyond the end of the read and is filled in from the germline J gene. The V call is TRBV6-1, the J call TRBJ2-2, with D maybe TRBD1 (5 bases). Germline V gene data show CDR1 as MNHNS and CDR2 as SASEGT. This CDR3 is built from 15 residues. The V end was cut by 0 bases, the J end by 4 bases, with 9 bases between. The CDR3 bases that were read are TGTGCCAGCAGTGAAGCGCAGGGTAGCACCGGGGAG. It codes for CASSEAQGSTGE. The full CDR3 protein is CASSEAQGSTGELFF.

Points on this clone: The CDR3 end lies 3 residues beyond the end of the read and is filled in from the germline J gene. The chain uses TRBV20-1 and TRBJ2-3, with TRBD2 identical over 8 bases. V was clipped by 4 bases and J by 0 bases; unmatched bases: 6. Germline V gene data show CDR1 as DFQATT and CDR2 as SNEGSKA (reference sequence). CDR3 length equals 15 residues. The CDR3 bases that were read are TGCAGTGCTACCTCGGGGGGGATTAGCACAGATACG. It is translated as CSATSGGISTDT. The whole CDR3 sequence reads CSATSGGISTDTQYF.

Comment on this clone: The CDR3 goes on 3 residues after the read ends, and that part is filled in from the germline J gene. The chain employs TRBV7-7 and TRBJ2-1, with D perhaps assigned TRBD1 or TRBD2 (5 bases each). Trimming pared 3 bases from V and 9 bases from J, leaving 12 bases between. The CDR3 sequence is 13 residues long. CDR1 is SSHAT and CDR2 is FNYEAQ in the germline V gene (reference sequence). Incomplete CDR3 DNA: TGTGCCAGCAGCTTGACGACGAGGGGTGAG. Translated: CASSLTTRGE. The CDR3 in its entirety is CASSLTTRGEQFF.

Notes on this clone: The read terminates 3 residues ahead of where the CDR3 ends, so the germline J gene completes it. The chain combines TRBV18 with TRBJ2-7; D is unresolved. This CDR3 is 15 amino acids long. Germline loops: CDR1 KGHSH, CDR2 LQKENI. The V gene lost 3 bases and the J gene lost 3 bases, with 15 bases spanning the gap. The CDR3 spells CASSPSRRADYEQYF. The part of the CDR3 DNA that was read is TGTGCCAGCTCACCCTCTCGAAGGGCCGACTACGAG.

A note on this clone: The read is 3 residues too short to cover the CDR3 end, so that end is filled in from the germline J gene. V gene TRBV29-1 combines with J gene TRBJ2-1; 7 bases align to TRBD1. CDR1 and CDR2 (germline): SQVTM, ANQGSEA. The CDR3 consists of 13 residues. The V gene end was trimmed by 1 base and the J gene end by 9 bases; junction bases not matched to a gene: 6. The CDR3 bases that were read are TGCAGCGTTGAAGTGCTACAGGGGAGTGAG. This encodes CSVEVLQGSE. The whole CDR3 is CSVEVLQGSEQFF.

On this clone: Read data end 3 residues before the CDR3 end; the end is taken from the germline J gene. The chain links TRBV2 to TRBJ2-7; possible D gene TRBD2, 5 bases. The CDR3 contains 15 residues. Germline CDR1 and CDR2: SNHLY and FYNNEI. Trimming removed 1 base at V and 2 bases at J, with 12 bases between. The CDR3 spells CASSEGLAETYEQYF. Incomplete CDR3 DNA: TGTGCCAGCAGTGAAGGGCTAGCCGAAACCTACGAG.

Worth noting for this clone: Sequencing ends 3 residues short of the CDR3 end; the germline J gene provides the rest. The chain uses TRBV20-1 and TRBJ1-2; the match to TRBD1 covers 7 bases. CDR1 and CDR2 from the germline V gene are DFQATT and SNEGSKA (reference sequence). The CDR3 consists of 14 residues. With 8 bases clipped from V and 2 bases from J, the junction kept 11 bases outside the gene matches. The CDR3 DNA, read in part, is TGCAGTCTTAAAGGGGGCAGCCTGAACTATGGC. This translates into CSLKGGSLNYG. The entire CDR3 protein is CSLKGGSLNYGYTF.

Of note for this clone: The read is 3 residues too short to cover the CDR3 end, so that end is filled in from the germline J gene. The genes are TRBV20-1 and TRBJ1-6; the match to TRBD1 covers 12 bases. Losses at the gene ends were 3 bases for V and 0 bases for J; bases not matched to a gene: 6. The CDR3 is 18 amino acids. CDR1 and CDR2 (germline): DFQATT, SNEGSKA (reference sequence). CDR3 DNA, as far as it was read: TGCAGTGCTAGTAAGGGACAGGGGGCAATCTCCTATAATTCACCC. This gives the protein CSASKGQGAISYNSP. The full-length CDR3 reads as CSASKGQGAISYNSPLHF.

On this clone: Coverage ceases 3 residues before the CDR3 finishes, and the germline J gene fills in the end. The chain is built from TRBV20-1 and TRBJ2-3, with TRBD2 matching 13 bases. J was trimmed by 6 bases and V by 5 bases; bases with no gene match: 8. The CDR3 sequence is 15 residues long. Germline V CDR1 and CDR2: DFQATT, SNEGSKA (reference sequence). The CDR3 loop is CSARTSGGAGDTQYF. CDR3 DNA, as far as it was read: TGCAGTGCTCGAACTAGCGGGGGGGCCGGGGATACG.

Turning to this clone: The junction does not match germline at one end; this may be a read error. The read ends 3 residues early relative to the CDR3; the germline J gene fills the gap. This specimen includes other DNA sequences encoding the same CDR3. The chain uses TRBV6-2 or TRBV6-3 and TRBJ1-2; TRBD1 might be the D (6 bases). The CDR3 spans 15 residues. Germline loops: CDR1 MNHEY, CDR2 SVGEGT. The covered CDR3 bases are TGTGCCAGCAGTTCATACAGGGACCTGAACTATGGT. Its translation: CASSSYRDLNYG. The entire CDR3 reads CASSSYRDLNYGYTF.